These 12 T cell receptor beta chains came from one sample sequenced in a study of OX40 agonist ivuxolimab in advanced cancers. Libraries were prepared by immunoSEQ multiplex PCR; TCRdb keeps only in-frame clonotypes and omits some of them. The sample holds 95,000 to 150,000 clones, about 94% seen once. Material: CD4+ or CD8+ T cells sorted from blood, obtained in a trial of the OX40 agonist ivuxolimab. These receptors came from an adult with an advanced solid tumor such as melanoma, head and neck, liver or kidney cancer.

For the CDR3, the DNA is TGTGCCAGCAGTTCGCGGGAGTGGGAGACCCAGTACTTC. Encoded protein: CASSSREWETQYF. The chain carries TRBV7-2 and TRBJ2-5, with 7 bases that match TRBD2. Germline CDR1 and CDR2: SGHTA and FQGNSA. The J segment lost 5 bases and the V segment lost 6 bases, leaving 6 bases of the junction unmatched. The CDR3 is made up of 13 amino acids.

CDR3 protein: CASSSQQGVGKLFF. As DNA, the CDR3 is TGTGCCAGCAGCTCACAACAGGGGGTGGGGAAACTGTTTTTT. The chain recombines TRBV7-2 with TRBJ1-4; 8 bases line up with TRBD1. V shed 4 bases and J 11 bases; nucleotides not matched to a gene: 9. The CDR3 consists of 14 residues. Germline V gene data show CDR1 as SGHTA and CDR2 as FQGNSA.

The genes are TRBV11-3 and TRBJ2-2; 9 bases are shared with TRBD1. V trimming: 1 base; J trimming: 7 bases; junction bases outside the gene matches: 4. The germline CDR1 and CDR2 sequences are SGHNT and YENEEA. The CDR3 extends over 15 amino acids. CDR3 sequence reads: CASSLATGGYGELFF. In nucleotides, the CDR3 is TGTGCCAGCAGCTTAGCGACAGGGGGTTACGGGGAGCTGTTTTTT.

The gene calls are TRBV5-4 and TRBJ1-2, with D possibly TRBD1 on 5 matching bases. The length of the CDR3 is 12 residues. Germline V lookup: CDR1 SGHNT, CDR2 YYREEE (reference sequence). Trimming took off 4 bases at V and 6 bases at J, with 10 bases between the two ends. CDR3 amino acids: CASSVSRDGYTF. The CDR3 region has the DNA TGTGCCAGCAGCGTTTCCAGGGATGGCTACACCTTC.

The chain joins TRBV11-3 to TRBJ2-1; no reliable D call. Looked up from germline, CDR1 is SGHNT and CDR2 is YENEEA. CDR3 length: 12 residues. Trimming took off 2 bases at V and 4 bases at J, with 3 bases between the two ends. This chain's CDR3 is CASSLNYNEQFF. CDR3 coding DNA: TGTGCCAGCAGCTTAAATTACAATGAGCAGTTCTTC.

The V and J genes are TRBV11-2 and TRBJ1-3; D is uncertain. V dropped 1 base and J dropped 4 bases, with 8 bases sitting between them. This CDR3 contains 14 residues. Germline V gene lookup returns CDR1 SGHAT and CDR2 FQNNGV. The CDR3 is CASSLGGPGNTIYF. Here the CDR3 DNA reads TGTGCCAGCAGCTTAGGAGGGCCCGGAAACACCATATATTTT.

The chain combines TRBV7-3 with TRBJ2-2; TRBD1 matches 11 bases. The CDR3 contains 17 residues. Germline trimming cut 1 base from V and 8 bases from J; bases unmatched to any gene: 9. Germline CDR1 and CDR2: SGHTA and FQGTGA. CDR3 protein: CASSLNPGQGAYGELFF. The CDR3 DNA reads TGTGCCAGCAGCTTAAACCCAGGACAGGGGGCATATGGGGAGCTGTTTTTT.

The rearrangement uses TRBV9 and TRBJ1-2; the D is unclear. The CDR3 is 14 residues long. CDR1 and CDR2 (germline): SGDLS, YYNGEE. V lost 0 bases and J lost 7, with 13 bases in between. The CDR3 is CASSVASSGSGYTF. As DNA, the CDR3 is TGTGCCAGCAGCGTAGCCTCTTCAGGCTCTGGCTACACCTTC.

This chain connects TRBV7-2 to TRBJ2-7, with a tentative D call TRBD2 (6 bases). V lost 5 bases and J lost 3, with 14 bases in between. CDR1 is SGHTA and CDR2 is FQGNSA in the germline V gene. This CDR3 contains 14 residues. CDR3 nucleotide sequence: TGTGCCAGCAGCCCCGGGGGTCCCTTCTACGAGCAGTACTTC. Encoded protein: CASSPGGPFYEQYF.

The rearrangement uses TRBV7-9 and TRBJ1-4; D uncertain. Germline-derived CDR1 and CDR2 are SEHNR and FQNEAQ (reference sequence). V shed 3 bases and J shed 6 bases, with 8 bases lying between them. The CDR3 runs to 13 residues. The CDR3 coding sequence is TGTGCCAGCAGCTTCAGCTCGGATGAAAAACTGTTTTTT. Its translation is CASSFSSDEKLFF.

This clone was seen only a few times. The rearrangement links TRBV7-9 to TRBJ1-4, with D unclear. CDR3 length: 16 amino acids. V was cut by 1 base and J by 0 bases, with 9 bases left in between. Per germline, CDR1 SEHNR and CDR2 FQNEAQ (reference sequence). CDR3 sequence reads: CASSLGQASTNEKLFF. CDR3 in DNA: TGTGCCAGCAGCTTAGGCCAAGCATCAACTAATGAAAAACTGTTTTTT.

The chain links TRBV7-2 to TRBJ2-5; 7 positions agree with TRBD1. This CDR3 is built from 14 residues. Germline loops: CDR1 SGHTA, CDR2 FQGNSA. V was clipped by 4 bases and J by 1 base; unmatched bases: 3. The CDR3 sequence: CASSSRGIQETQYF. The DNA of the CDR3 is TGTGCCAGCAGCTCCAGGGGGATCCAAGAGACCCAGTACTTC. The whole variable domain, filled in from reference TRBV7-2 and TRBJ2-5, reads GAGVSQSPSNKVTEKGKDVELRCDPISGHTALYWYRQSLGQGLEFLIYFQGNSAPDKSGLPSDRFSAERTGGSVSTLTIQRTQQEDSAVYLCASSSRGIQETQYFGPGTRLLVL.